A single sample gave rise to the 4 T cell receptor beta chains below, sequenced in a study of T-cell reconstitution after alpha-beta-depleted transplantation in children. Using unique molecular identifiers, the investigators prepared the TCRbeta library. TCRdb itself ran the PCR reads through MiXCR, one entry per CDR3 protein. The table records roughly 500,000 distinct CDR3 sequences, 30% to 35% of them present only once. Source: PBMCs from the stem cell graft donor, taken from the stem cell graft. These receptor sequences come from a human donor who donated a stem cell graft to a child with aplastic anemia.

This clonotype is a singleton in its sample. CDR3 sequence (DNA): TGCAGCGTTCAACAGGGCTCCGGAAACACCATATATTTT. Protein sequence: CSVQQGSGNTIYF. V and J are TRBV29-1 and TRBJ1-3, with D possibly TRBD1 on 6 matching bases. V was clipped by 5 bases and J by 4 bases, with 12 bases between them. The CDR3 consists of 13 residues. Germline values: CDR1 SQVTM, CDR2 ANQGSEA.

This rearrangement joins TRBV27 to TRBJ2-1, with D unclear. Per germline, CDR1 MNHEY and CDR2 SMNVEV (reference sequence). V gave up 4 bases and J gave up 8 bases, with 15 bases separating them. The CDR3 runs 14 residues. The CDR3 DNA follows: TGTGCCAGCAGTTCTCGGACCGGGCCCGATGAGCAGTTCTTC. As protein: CASSSRTGPDEQFF.

The chain couples TRBV30 to TRBJ2-6; D not certain. V dropped 0 bases and J dropped 0 bases, with 15 bases sitting between them. The CDR3 totals 18 residues. CDR1 and CDR2 from the germline V gene are GTSNPN and SVGIG (reference sequence). The CDR3 protein is CAWSVSWAQSSGANVLTF. For the CDR3, the DNA is TGTGCCTGGAGTGTATCCTGGGCCCAAAGCTCTGGGGCCAACGTCCTGACTTTC. Looking up the rest from reference TRBV30 and TRBJ2-6 gives the full variable domain: SQTIHQWPATLVQPVGSPLSLECTVEGTSNPNLYWYRQAAGRGLQLLFYSVGIGQISSEVPQNLSASRPQDRQFILSSKKLLLSDSGFYLCAWSVSWAQSSGANVLTFGAGSRLTVL.

J is TRBJ1-1 and V is TRBV11-2, with TRBD1 as a possible D gene (5 bases). The V end was cut by 5 bases, the J end by 3 bases, with 19 bases between. CDR3 length: 16 amino acids. Germline CDR1 is SGHAT and CDR2 is FQNNGV. CDR3 protein: CASSPGTRGRDTEAFF. The DNA of the CDR3 is TGTGCCAGCAGCCCAGGGACCCGGGGCCGGGACACTGAAGCTTTCTTT.